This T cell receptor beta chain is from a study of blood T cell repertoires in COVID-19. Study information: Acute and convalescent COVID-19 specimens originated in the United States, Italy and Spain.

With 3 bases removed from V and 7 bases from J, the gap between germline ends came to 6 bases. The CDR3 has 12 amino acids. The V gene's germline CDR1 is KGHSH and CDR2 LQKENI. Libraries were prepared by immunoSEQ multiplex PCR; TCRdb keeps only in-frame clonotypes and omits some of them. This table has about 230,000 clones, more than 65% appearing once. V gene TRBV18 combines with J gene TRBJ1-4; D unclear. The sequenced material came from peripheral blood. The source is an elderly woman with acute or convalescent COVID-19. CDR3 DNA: TGTGCCAGCTCACCCGGTTCTGAAAAACTGTTTTTT. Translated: CASSPGSEKLFF. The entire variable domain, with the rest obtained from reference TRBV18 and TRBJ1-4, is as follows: NAGVMQNPRHLVRRRGQEARLRCSPMKGHSHVYWYRQLPEEGLKFMVYLQKENIIDESGMPKERFSAEFPKEGPSILRIQQVVRGDSAAYFCASSPGSEKLFFGSGTQLSVL.